Following are 23 T cell receptor beta chains from one sample sequenced in a study of vaccination and CD4 T cells after COVID-19. The study sequenced cultured CD4+ T cell DNA using the Oncomine TCR Beta short-read assay. TCRdb processed the PCR reads anew with MiXCR; each CDR3 protein has one entry. The table shows 15,000 or so distinct CDR3 sequences, with 53% occurring only once. For these TCRs, the target antigens are not known. The treatment denotes: approximately 9-day PBMC culture with coronavirus spike peptide pools or control peptides (ViraFEST assay). The sequencing here drew on CD4+ T cells from blood, cultured in vitro, taken before SARS-CoV-2 vaccination. The receptor source for this set is a human donor who had recovered from COVID-19.

J is TRBJ1-1 and V is TRBV18, with 7 bases identical to TRBD1. V dropped 4 bases and J dropped 4; count of bases not matched to a gene: 9. This CDR3 is built from 15 residues. CDR1 KGHSH and CDR2 LQKENI come from the germline V gene. CDR3 loop: CASSLQGVGATEAFF. The CDR3 coding sequence is TGTGCCAGCTCACTGCAGGGGGTTGGGGCCACTGAAGCTTTCTTT.

This clonotype occurred a few times. The J gene is TRBJ1-1, the V gene TRBV20-1; unclear D gene. The CDR3 runs 12 residues. Trimming removed 0 bases from V and 2 bases from J, with 4 bases in between. The germline V gene has CDR1 DFQATT and CDR2 SNEGSKA (reference sequence). The CDR3 coding sequence is TGCAGTGCTAGAGAAGGTAACACTGAAGCTTTCTTT. This encodes CSAREGNTEAFF.

CDR3 loop: CASVDGGGQETQYF. CDR3 bases: TGTGCCAGCGTCGACGGGGGAGGCCAAGAGACCCAGTACTTC. The chain carries TRBV6-2 or TRBV6-3 and TRBJ2-5; a possible D gene is TRBD2 (6 bases). With 8 bases removed from V and 1 base from J, the gap between germline ends came to 14 bases. CDR1 is MNHEY, CDR2 SVGEGT, per germline. CDR3 length equals 14 residues.

This rearrangement joins TRBV20-1 to TRBJ2-3, with D tentatively TRBD2 (5 bases). This CDR3 comprises 16 residues. Trimming removed 0 bases at V and 4 bases at J, with 17 bases between. CDR1 is DFQATT, CDR2 SNEGSKA, per germline (reference sequence). The CDR3, as DNA: TGCAGTGCTAGAGATTTCGGCGGGCCGGCAGCAGATACGCAGTATTTT. Amino acids: CSARDFGGPAADTQYF.

The rearrangement uses TRBV21-1 and TRBJ1-2; the D segment call TRBD1 is taken from the table without a DNA check. TRBV21-1 represents a pseudogene. The CDR3 runs 14 residues. The CDR3 here is CASSPRWTDYGYTF. The CDR3 DNA is TGTGCCAGCAGCCCGCGGTGGACAGATTATGGCTACACCTTC.

This chain uses TRBV24-1 with TRBJ2-1; possible D gene TRBD2, 5 bases. The CDR3 is made up of 14 amino acids. Deletions cut 3 bases from V and 6 bases from J, with 11 bases between. CDR1 and CDR2 (germline): KGHDR, SFDVKD. CDR3 coding DNA: TGTGCCACCAGTGATCCCTCCGCGGGCAATGAGCAGTTCTTC. Its translation is CATSDPSAGNEQFF.

This clonotype was seen more than once but under ten times. The gene calls are TRBV2 and TRBJ2-5; D unclear. This CDR3 is built from 12 residues. Germline V gene sequence: CDR1 SNHLY, CDR2 FYNNEI. The ends were cut back, 2 bases at V and 5 bases at J, with 6 bases in the middle. Here the CDR3 DNA reads TGTGCCAGCAGTGAATTTCCCGAGACCCAGTACTTC. As protein: CASSEFPETQYF.

The V call is TRBV20-1, the J call TRBJ1-6; perhaps TRBD1 as D (6 bases). The germline V gene has CDR1 DFQATT and CDR2 SNEGSKA (reference sequence). Between the trimmed V and J ends, which lost 6 bases and 10 bases, there was a span of 13 bases. This CDR3 is 12 amino acids long. The DNA for the CDR3 is TGCAGTGCCCGGGACATTGAGTCACCCCTCCACTTT. It encodes CSARDIESPLHF.

This clonotype has only a few counts. The chain uses TRBV19 and TRBJ1-1; D remains ambiguous. Trimming removed 4 bases at V and 4 bases at J, with 10 bases between. The germline CDR1 and CDR2 sequences are LNHDA and SQIVND (reference sequence). This CDR3 has 13 residues. CDR3 sequence reads: CASSSRGGTEAFF. The CDR3 coding sequence is TGTGCCAGTAGTAGTCGGGGAGGCACTGAAGCTTTCTTT.

This clonotype was detected a few times. The chain is built from TRBV19 and TRBJ1-2; unclear D gene. CDR3 length: 13 amino acids. Germline V gene data show CDR1 as LNHDA and CDR2 as SQIVND (reference sequence). V lost 1 base and J lost 7, with 10 bases in between. The CDR3 DNA reads as TGTGCCAGTAGTATAGCAGGACGCCTTGGCTACACCTTC. Translating it yields CASSIAGRLGYTF.

The rearrangement uses TRBV10-3 and TRBJ1-1, with 7 bases identical to TRBD1. The CDR3 length is 14 residues. The J segment lost 5 bases and the V segment lost 2 bases, leaving 5 bases of the junction unmatched. The germline CDR1 and CDR2 sequences are ENHRY and SYGVKD. This CDR3 reads CAISEGQAGTEAFF. The CDR3 DNA is TGTGCCATCAGTGAGGGACAGGCGGGGACTGAAGCTTTCTTT.

V is TRBV6-2 or TRBV6-3 and J is TRBJ2-7; 7 positions agree with TRBD1. CDR3 length equals 14 residues. Unmatched junction bases numbered 6, after V lost 5 bases and J lost 2 bases. Germline lookup yields CDR1 MNHEY and CDR2 SVGEGT. CDR3 coding DNA: TGTGCCAGCAGTCGCCCGGGGACAGCCTACGAGCAGTACTTC. Translation gives CASSRPGTAYEQYF.

This clonotype appeared a few times. This chain uses TRBV20-1 with TRBJ1-2, with 8 nucleotides matching TRBD1. This CDR3 is 13 amino acids long. J lost 6 bases, V lost 5 bases, and 8 bases had no gene match. Germline values: CDR1 DFQATT, CDR2 SNEGSKA (reference sequence). The CDR3 region has the DNA TGCAGTGCTCGTCAGGGGGCGCCGGATGGCTACACCTTC. Its translation is CSARQGAPDGYTF.

CDR3 protein: CASSRTGLNTEAFF. The CDR3 DNA follows: TGTGCCAGCAGTCGGACAGGGCTGAACACTGAAGCTTTCTTT. The rearrangement uses TRBV12-3 or TRBV12-4 and TRBJ1-1; TRBD1 matches 8 bases. Losses at the gene ends were 5 bases for V and 0 bases for J; bases not matched to a gene: 2. The CDR3 runs 14 residues.

In this sample, this clonotype turned up once. V usage is TRBV28 and J usage is TRBJ1-2; D not certain. Germline CDR1 is MDHEN and CDR2 is SYDVKM. V was clipped by 2 bases and J by 5 bases, with 12 bases between them. There are 14 residues in the CDR3. The CDR3 loop reads CASSLAARRYGYTF. CDR3 coding DNA: TGTGCCAGCAGTTTAGCGGCCAGGAGGTATGGCTACACCTTC.

The rearrangement links TRBV5-6 to TRBJ1-2; no reliable D call. The germline V and J ends were trimmed by 2 bases and 8 bases, with 13 bases remaining between them. In germline, CDR1 is SGHDT, CDR2 YYEEEE. CDR3 size: 13 residues. The CDR3 protein is CASSFGRIRGYTF. The CDR3 DNA sequence: TGTGCCAGCAGCTTCGGACGGATTAGGGGCTACACCTTC.

The V gene is TRBV29-1, the J gene TRBJ1-4; D might be TRBD1 (5 bases). V was pared by 5 bases and J by 9 bases, with 10 bases between. The length of the CDR3 is 11 residues. The V gene's germline CDR1 is SQVTM and CDR2 ANQGSEA. Here the CDR3 reads CSVSRGQKLFF. The CDR3 nucleotides are TGCAGCGTTTCGAGGGGCCAAAAACTGTTTTTT.

The chain uses TRBV19 and TRBJ1-5; 9 bases agree with TRBD1. Looked up from germline, CDR1 is LNHDA and CDR2 is SQIVND (reference sequence). The CDR3 consists of 15 residues. Trimming at V came to 9 bases and at J to 2 bases, leaving 8 bases not matched to a gene. CDR3 in amino acids: CASRDRAKGNQPQHF. The CDR3 DNA reads TGTGCCAGCCGGGACAGGGCAAAGGGCAATCAGCCCCAGCATTTT.

The CDR3 bases are TGCAGCGTTGAAGGAGGGCCTAAGAATGGCTACACCTTC. Residues: CSVEGGPKNGYTF. The gene calls are TRBV29-1 and TRBJ1-2, with D unresolved. V was trimmed by 1 base and J by 6 bases, leaving 12 bases between them. CDR3 length equals 13 residues. Germline lookup yields CDR1 SQVTM and CDR2 ANQGSEA.

J is TRBJ2-1 and V is TRBV20-1, with a possible D match to TRBD2 (5 bases). Germline V gives CDR1 DFQATT, CDR2 SNEGSKA (reference sequence). V was pared by 3 bases and J by 7 bases, with 22 bases between. The CDR3 runs 16 residues. CDR3 in amino acids: CSASFWAGETRNEQFF. The CDR3 region has the DNA TGCAGTGCTAGCTTTTGGGCAGGAGAAACTAGGAATGAGCAGTTCTTC.

The chain carries TRBV6-4 and TRBJ2-3; D possibly uses TRBD1 or TRBD2 (6 bases each). Germline-derived CDR1 and CDR2 are MRHNA and SNTAGT. Trimming left V 4 bases short and J 1 base short, with 12 bases between. There are 15 residues in the CDR3. The CDR3 DNA reads TGTGCCAGCAGTGTCCGGGGGCTTGGCACAGATACGCAGTATTTT. It yields the protein CASSVRGLGTDTQYF.

The J gene is TRBJ1-4, the V gene TRBV6-1; 8 bases are shared with TRBD1. The CDR3 covers 13 residues. Germline V gene lookup returns CDR1 MNHNS and CDR2 SASEGT. Trimming took 6 bases from V and 7 from J; bases not matched to a gene: 4. DNA for the CDR3: TGTGCCAGCAGGTCGACAGGGGCTGAAAAACTGTTTTTT. It is translated as CASRSTGAEKLFF.

The rearrangement joins TRBV7-3 to TRBJ2-2, with D perhaps TRBD1 or TRBD2 (5 bases each). V was shortened by 5 bases and J by 6 bases, with 13 bases between the two germline ends. Germline V lookup: CDR1 SGHTA, CDR2 FQGTGA. CDR3 length equals 14 residues. The CDR3 DNA sequence: TGTGCCAGCAGCCCTTGGCAGGGAGCCGGGGAGCTGTTTTTT. It translates to CASSPWQGAGELFF.